This section outlines one TCR beta chain sequence together with its context. This sample is drawn from a study of blood T cell repertoires in COVID-19. The assay was immunoSEQ multiplex PCR, and TCRdb's table has in-frame clones only and misses some. The table includes tens of thousands of clones, about 85% detected once. CDR1 and CDR2 from the germline V gene are SGHNT and YYREEE (reference sequence). This CDR3 has 19 amino acids. The trim removed 4 bases at V and 6 bases at J, leaving 19 bases unmatched. Sequencing used peripheral blood. This TCR derives from a woman in her forties or fifties with COVID-19, enrolled during active disease. V and J are TRBV5-4 and TRBJ2-5, with TRBD1 matching over 12 bases. For the CDR3, the DNA is TGTGCCAGCAGCCCCGTGTCCCCCCGGGGACAGGGGGCCATAAAGACCCAGTACTTC. Translation gives CASSPVSPRGQGAIKTQYF.